This T cell receptor beta chain was sequenced during a study of blood T cell repertoires in COVID-19 (dated by TCRdb to the early 2020s). Looking at the study overall: The collaborator samples originated in the United States, Italy and Spain and spanned the acute and convalescent phases of COVID-19. Where available, HLA class I and class II types were obtained from metadata supplied by the sample provider rather than from assay-based typing. The repertoires were made available in a free public database intended to serve as a resource for research on the immune response to SARS-CoV-2. Nearly every sample came with metadata listing a de-identified subject ID, COVID-19 status, age in years and sex. Samples were obtained from the ongoing ImmuneRACE study (first 160 participants) and from 1,254 subjects provided by 6 global collaborators. The prospective study material was composed of cDNA or gDNA derived from T cells, B-cell-depleted T cells, or PBMCs. The dataset comprised deeply sampled blood TCRbeta repertoires from subjects exposed to, actively infected with, or recovered from COVID-19.

With respect to this clone: The antigen this receptor binds is unknown. Base-call qualities are not available, and no considerably larger clone is one nucleotide away.

The immunoSEQ Assay, a bias-controlled multiplex PCR, was used to amplify TCRbeta CDR3 regions from genomic DNA. Under the source paper's analysis protocol: Nucleated cell counts per sample were estimated from amplification of reference gene primers within the assay. To quantify the absolute abundance of each unique TCRbeta CDR3 rearrangement, sequence reads were collapsed and filtered. For each sample, productive Simpson clonality was calculated by taking the square root of Simpson's diversity index across productive rearrangements. TCRdb holds this immuneACCESS table with in-frame rearrangements only. Some clones are missing; in checked studies, unresolved V genes explain under half, and the rest has no known cause. Clone size and the V and J calls come from that table; the DNA yielded D and trimming. Across this sample there are some 120,000 clones, with 85% seen only once. The ten biggest clones cover around 3% of the sample.

The paper's findings and limits, for the study overall: Clinical and demographic metadata were provided uncurated, with the amount varying by source and participant.

In Seattle, one collaborating source enrolled patients while the infection was active and tracked those patients longitudinally over the course of disease. The collaborating institutions used their own protocols to collect whole blood in K2EDTA tubes. For TCRbeta analysis, collaborators shipped samples as frozen whole blood, isolated PBMCs, or DNA extracted from either of those sample types. This TCR came from a woman older than 75 with COVID-19, enrolled during active disease. Input material: peripheral blood.

Here the CDR3 is given as CASLLGSAGEQFF. The nucleotide sequence is given as TGTGCCAGCCTCCTAGGATCCGCGGGCGAGCAGTTCTTC. This chain is built from TRBV28 and TRBJ2-1, with a tentative D gene TRBD2 over 5 matching bases. CDR3 length: 13 amino acids, cysteine to phenylalanine. The read is trimmed to its CDR3 DNA, 39 bases read in frame from base 1. Via the germline V gene, CDR1 is MDHEN and CDR2 SYDVKM. V lost 8 bases and J lost 10 bases; the stretch between them is 18 bases long.